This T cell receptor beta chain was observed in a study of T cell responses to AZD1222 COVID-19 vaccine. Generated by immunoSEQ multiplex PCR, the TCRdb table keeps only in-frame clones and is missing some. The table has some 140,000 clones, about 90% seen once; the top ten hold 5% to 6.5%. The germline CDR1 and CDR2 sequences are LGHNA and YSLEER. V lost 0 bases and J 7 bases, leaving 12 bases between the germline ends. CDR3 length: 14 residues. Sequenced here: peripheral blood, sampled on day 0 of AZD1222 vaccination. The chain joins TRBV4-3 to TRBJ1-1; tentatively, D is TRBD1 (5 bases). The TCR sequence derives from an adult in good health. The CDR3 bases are TGCGCCAGCAGCCAAGATCGTGGGGGAATTGAAGCTTTCTTT. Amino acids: CASSQDRGGIEAFF.